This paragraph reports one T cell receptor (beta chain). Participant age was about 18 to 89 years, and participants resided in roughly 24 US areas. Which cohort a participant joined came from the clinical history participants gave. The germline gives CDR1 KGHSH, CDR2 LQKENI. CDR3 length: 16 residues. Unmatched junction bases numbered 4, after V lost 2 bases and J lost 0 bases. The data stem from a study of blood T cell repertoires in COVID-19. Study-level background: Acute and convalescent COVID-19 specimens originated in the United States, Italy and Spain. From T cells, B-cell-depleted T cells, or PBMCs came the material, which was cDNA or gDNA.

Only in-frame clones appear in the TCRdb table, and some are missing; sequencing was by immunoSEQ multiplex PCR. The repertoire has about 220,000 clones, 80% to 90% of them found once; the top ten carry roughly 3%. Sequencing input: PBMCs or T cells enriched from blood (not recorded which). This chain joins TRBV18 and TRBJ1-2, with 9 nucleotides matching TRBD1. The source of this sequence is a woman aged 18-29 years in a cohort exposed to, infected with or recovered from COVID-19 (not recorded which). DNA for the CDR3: TGTGCCAGCTCACCAAGGACAGGGGCATCTAACTATGGCTACACCTTC. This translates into CASSPRTGASNYGYTF.